Following are 6 T cell receptor beta chains from one sample sequenced in a study of cytomegalovirus exposure and HLA in healthy donors. The PCR employed 60 Vbeta primers together with 13 Jbeta primers. Measured with immunoSEQ multiplex PCR; TCRdb has only the in-frame clones, and not every one. Of approximately 120,000 clones in the sample, approximately 77% were seen once. Sample: PBMCs. The receptors were sampled from a man aged 18-30 years in good health and CMV-seronegative.

The V and J genes are TRBV9 and TRBJ2-5; 7 bases are shared with TRBD2. The CDR3 is 14 residues long. The junction had 8 bases not matched to a gene; V was cut back by 0 bases and J by 9 bases. Germline CDR1 is SGDLS and CDR2 is YYNGEE. For the CDR3, the DNA is TGTGCCAGCAGCGTAGACGCCAGTGGGAGGGCCCAGTACTTC. Amino acids: CASSVDASGRAQYF.

The V gene is TRBV15, the J gene TRBJ2-3, with D possibly matching TRBD1 (6 bases). The germline CDR1 and CDR2 sequences are LNHNV and YYDKDF (reference sequence). There are 15 residues in the CDR3. V lost 5 bases and J 1 base, leaving 13 bases between the germline ends. As DNA, the CDR3 is TGTGCCACCAGCGAATTAGCAGGGGGCACAGATACGCAGTATTTT. Translating gives CATSELAGGTDTQYF.

The chain is built from TRBV4-1 and TRBJ1-1, with D maybe TRBD1 (5 bases). With 2 bases removed from V and 1 base from J, the gap between germline ends came to 8 bases. This CDR3 contains 14 residues. CDR1 is MGHRA, CDR2 YSYEKL, per germline. This chain's CDR3 is CASSQKTENTEAFF. CDR3 sequence (DNA): TGCGCCAGCAGCCAAAAGACAGAGAACACTGAAGCTTTCTTT.

V and J are TRBV27 and TRBJ1-2; TRBD1 is a possible D gene (5 bases). Trimming left V 0 bases short and J 4 bases short, with 12 bases between. The CDR3 consists of 15 residues. Germline V gene data show CDR1 as MNHEY and CDR2 as SMNVEV (reference sequence). The CDR3: CASSLSEGQIYGYTF. The CDR3 nucleotides are TGTGCCAGCAGTTTATCGGAGGGGCAAATCTATGGCTACACCTTC.

This clone has only a few counts. This sequence joins TRBV7-9 and TRBJ1-2; D not resolved. The germline V and J ends were trimmed by 5 bases and 3 bases, with 13 bases remaining between them. This CDR3 comprises 14 residues. The germline V gene has CDR1 SEHNR and CDR2 FQNEAQ (reference sequence). CDR3 nucleotide sequence: TGTGCCAGCAGCATAGGAGGAATATACTATGGCTACACCTTC. The encoded protein is CASSIGGIYYGYTF.

The V and J genes are TRBV6-5 and TRBJ1-2; TRBD1 is a possible D gene (5 bases). V shed 2 bases and J shed 6 bases, with 13 bases lying between them. CDR1 and CDR2 (germline): MNHEY, SVGAGI. CDR3 size: 14 residues. The chain's CDR3 is CASSYQWGADGYTF. In DNA form, the CDR3 reads TGTGCCAGCAGTTACCAATGGGGCGCCGATGGCTACACCTTC.